The clone carrying this T cell receptor (beta chain) has more than one count but fewer than ten. The target antigen is unknown. The data stem from a study of spatial heterogeneity in lung cancer. Study details: PBMC collected at follow-up were sequenced when available, a median of roughly two years after resection. Consistent detection of more beta-chain than alpha-chain sequences was observed.

Study-level points and caveats: Detection of ubiquitous tumor TCRs in blood was higher at resection than follow-up.

The time point is: blood at routine non-recurrence follow-up after resection. Without sorting, whole RNA was sequenced from tumor, nontumor lung or frozen PBMC. On each TCR cDNA molecule, a unique molecular identifier was present. Each CDR3 protein gets one entry after TCRdb re-called the 5' RACE reads with MiXCR. The repertoire consists of around 47,000 distinct CDR3 sequences, with less than 9% occurring once and the leading ten covering 35% to 45%. Germline CDR1 is LGHNA and CDR2 is YNFKEQ. Trimming at V came to 0 bases and at J to 0 bases, leaving 1 base not matched to a gene. The CDR3 consists of 17 residues.

The starting material was PBMCs, obtained at follow-up. The clonotype comes from a female donor with early-stage non-small cell lung cancer. V gene TRBV4-2 combines with J gene TRBJ2-4, with TRBD2 matching over 11 bases. CDR3: CASSQETSGAAKNIQYF. The CDR3 DNA follows: TGTGCCAGCAGCCAAGAGACTAGCGGGGCAGCCAAAAACATTCAGTACTTC.